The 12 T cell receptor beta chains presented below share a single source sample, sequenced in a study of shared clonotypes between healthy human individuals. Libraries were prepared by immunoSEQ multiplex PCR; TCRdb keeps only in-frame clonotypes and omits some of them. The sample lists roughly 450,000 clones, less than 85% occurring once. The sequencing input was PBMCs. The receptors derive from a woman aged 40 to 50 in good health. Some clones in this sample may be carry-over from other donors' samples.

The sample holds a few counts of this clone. The DNA of the CDR3 is TGTGCCAGCAGCGTAGGGACACCCGGCGAGGTTCCGCAGTATTTT. Residues: CASSVGTPGEVPQYF. The chain employs TRBV7-9 and TRBJ2-3; D possibly corresponds to TRBD1 (6 bases). The CDR3 covers 15 residues. Deletions cut 5 bases from V and 10 bases from J, with 22 bases between. CDR1 is SEHNR and CDR2 is FQNEAQ in the germline V gene (reference sequence).

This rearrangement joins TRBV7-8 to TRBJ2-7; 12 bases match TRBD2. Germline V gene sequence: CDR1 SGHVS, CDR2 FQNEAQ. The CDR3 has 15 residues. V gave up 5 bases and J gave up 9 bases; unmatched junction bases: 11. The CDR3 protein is CASSTTSGRLPGQYF. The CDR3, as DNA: TGTGCCAGCAGCACCACTAGCGGGAGGCTACCTGGGCAGTACTTC. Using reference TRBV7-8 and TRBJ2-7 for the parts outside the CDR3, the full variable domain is GAGVSQSPRYKVAKRGQDVALRCDPISGHVSLFWYQQALGQGPEFLTYFQNEAQLDKSGLPSDRFFAERPEGSVSTLKIQRTQQEDSAVYLCASSTTSGRLPGQYFGPGTRLTVT.

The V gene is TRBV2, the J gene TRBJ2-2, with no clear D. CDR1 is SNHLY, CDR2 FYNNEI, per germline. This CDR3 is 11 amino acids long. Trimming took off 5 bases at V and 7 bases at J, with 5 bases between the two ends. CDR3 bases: TGTGCCAGCAGTATGAACGGGGAGCTGTTTTTT. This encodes CASSMNGELFF.

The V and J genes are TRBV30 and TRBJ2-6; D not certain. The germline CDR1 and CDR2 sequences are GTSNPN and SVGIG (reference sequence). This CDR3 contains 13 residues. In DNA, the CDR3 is TGTGCTTCACGCAGCTCTGGGGCCAACGTCCTGACTTTC. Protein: CASRSSGANVLTF. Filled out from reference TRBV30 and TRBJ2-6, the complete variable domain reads SQTIHQWPATLVQPVGSPLSLECTVEGTSNPNLYWYRQAAGRGLQLLFYSVGIGQISSEVPQNLSASRPQDRQFILSSKKLLLSDSGFYLCASRSSGANVLTFGAGSRLTVL.

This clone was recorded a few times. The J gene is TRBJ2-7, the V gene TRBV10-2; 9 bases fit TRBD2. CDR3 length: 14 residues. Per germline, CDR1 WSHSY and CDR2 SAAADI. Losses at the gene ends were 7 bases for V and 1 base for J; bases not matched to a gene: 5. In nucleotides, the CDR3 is TGCGCCAGCAATCTAGCGGGACGGTCCTACGAGCAGTACTTC. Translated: CASNLAGRSYEQYF.

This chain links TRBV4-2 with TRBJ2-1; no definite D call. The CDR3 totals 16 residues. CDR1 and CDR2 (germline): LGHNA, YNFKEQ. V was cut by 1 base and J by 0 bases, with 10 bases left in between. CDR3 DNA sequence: TGTGCCAGCAGCCAAGGTGGAACCAGCTCCTACAATGAGCAGTTCTTC. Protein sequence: CASSQGGTSSYNEQFF.

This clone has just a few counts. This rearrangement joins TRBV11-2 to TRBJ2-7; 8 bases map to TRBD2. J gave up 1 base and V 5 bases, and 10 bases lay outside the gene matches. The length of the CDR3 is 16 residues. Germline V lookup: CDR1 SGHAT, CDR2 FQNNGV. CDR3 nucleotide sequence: TGTGCCAGCAGCCTTCCGGGAGGGAGTGGGTCCTACGAGCAGTACTTC. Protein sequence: CASSLPGGSGSYEQYF.

The CDR3 loop reads CASSLVRDQEQYF. CDR3 coding DNA: TGTGCCAGCAGCTTAGTCCGGGACCAGGAGCAGTACTTC. This chain connects TRBV7-2 to TRBJ2-7, with D perhaps matching TRBD1 or TRBD2 (5 bases each). The length of the CDR3 is 13 residues. Germline V gives CDR1 SGHTA, CDR2 FQGNSA. The V gene lost 1 base and the J gene lost 7 bases, with 11 bases spanning the gap.

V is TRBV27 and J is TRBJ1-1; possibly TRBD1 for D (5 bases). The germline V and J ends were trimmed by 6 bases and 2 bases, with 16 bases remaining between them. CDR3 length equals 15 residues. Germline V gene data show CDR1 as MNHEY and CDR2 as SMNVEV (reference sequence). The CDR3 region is CASSLGRGKNTEAFF. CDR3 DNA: TGTGCCAGCAGCCTTGGCCGGGGGAAAAACACTGAAGCTTTCTTT.

CDR3 amino acids: CASSSGTTGYNEQFF. CDR3 nucleotides: TGTGCCAGCAGCTCCGGGACAACCGGGTACAATGAGCAGTTCTTC. J is TRBJ2-1 and V is TRBV27, with D possibly being TRBD1 (6 bases). Trimming stripped 6 bases from V and 4 bases from J, with 16 bases between. The length of the CDR3 is 15 residues. Germline-derived CDR1 and CDR2 are MNHEY and SMNVEV (reference sequence).

CDR3 sequence (DNA): TGTGCCACCAGCGCCGGACTAGCGGGAGCGTCCTACGAGCAGTACTTC. It yields the protein CATSAGLAGASYEQYF. The chain has TRBV15 and TRBJ2-7; TRBD2 aligns across 13 bases. V shed 5 bases and J 1 base; nucleotides not matched to a gene: 5. This CDR3 region has 16 residues. Germline V gives CDR1 LNHNV, CDR2 YYDKDF (reference sequence).

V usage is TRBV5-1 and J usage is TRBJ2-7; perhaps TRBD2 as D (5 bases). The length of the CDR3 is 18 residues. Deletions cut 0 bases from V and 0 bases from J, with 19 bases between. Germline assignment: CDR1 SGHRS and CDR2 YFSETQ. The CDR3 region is CASSLALGRLKSSYEQYF. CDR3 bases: TGCGCCAGCAGCTTGGCGTTGGGGAGACTGAAAAGCTCCTACGAGCAGTACTTC.